A single TCR beta chain is shown here with its context. The germline CDR1 and CDR2 sequences are MNHEY and SMNVEV (reference sequence). The J segment lost 4 bases and the V segment lost 8 bases, leaving 15 bases of the junction unmatched. CDR3 length: 16 amino acids. The sample comes from a study of blood T cells in healthy people across ages. Study at large: With template switching, about one barcoded beta molecule was captured per two T cells.

Together with a sample-barcoded 5' primer, a J-beta primer mix was included in a second PCR lasting about 7 to 11 cycles. TCRdb analysed the 5' RACE reads with MiXCR anew, one entry per CDR3 protein. Among 350,000 to 450,000 distinct CDR3 sequences listed, 50% to 60% were seen once. The rearrangement joins TRBV27 to TRBJ2-3; 7 nucleotides line up with TRBD1. This TCR derives from a man between 60 and 75 years old in good health. Sequenced material: blood. CDR3 sequence reads: CASRTPTGQGPDTQYF. The CDR3 DNA follows: TGTGCCAGCCGTACCCCGACAGGGCAGGGCCCAGATACGCAGTATTTT.